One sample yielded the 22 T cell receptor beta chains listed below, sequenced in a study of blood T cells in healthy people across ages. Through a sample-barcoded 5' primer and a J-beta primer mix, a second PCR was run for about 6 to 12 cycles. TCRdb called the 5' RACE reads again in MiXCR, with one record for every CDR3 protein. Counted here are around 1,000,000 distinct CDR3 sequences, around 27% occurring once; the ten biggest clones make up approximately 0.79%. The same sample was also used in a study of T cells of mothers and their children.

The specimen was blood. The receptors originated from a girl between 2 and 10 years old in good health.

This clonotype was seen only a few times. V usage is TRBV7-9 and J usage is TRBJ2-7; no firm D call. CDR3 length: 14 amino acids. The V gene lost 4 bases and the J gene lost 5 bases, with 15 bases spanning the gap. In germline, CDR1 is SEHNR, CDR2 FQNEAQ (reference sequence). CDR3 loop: CASSSSVGWDEQYF. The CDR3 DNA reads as TGTGCCAGCAGCTCCTCCGTGGGTTGGGACGAGCAGTACTTC.

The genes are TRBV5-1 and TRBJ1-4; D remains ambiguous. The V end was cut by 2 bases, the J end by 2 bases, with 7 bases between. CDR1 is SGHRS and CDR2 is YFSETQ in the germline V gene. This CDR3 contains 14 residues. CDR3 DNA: TGCGCCAGCAGCTTCGTGGGGACTAATGAAAAACTGTTTTTT. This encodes CASSFVGTNEKLFF.

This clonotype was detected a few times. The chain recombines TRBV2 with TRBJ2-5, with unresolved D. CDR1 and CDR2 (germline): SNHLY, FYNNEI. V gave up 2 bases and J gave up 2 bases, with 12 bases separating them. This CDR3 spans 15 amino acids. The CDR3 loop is CASSELRAEQETQYF. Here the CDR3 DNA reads TGTGCCAGCAGTGAACTAAGGGCGGAACAAGAGACCCAGTACTTC.

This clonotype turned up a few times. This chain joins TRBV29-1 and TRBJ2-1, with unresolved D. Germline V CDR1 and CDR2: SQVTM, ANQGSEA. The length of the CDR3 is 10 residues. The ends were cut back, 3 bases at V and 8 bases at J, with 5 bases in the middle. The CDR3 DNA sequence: TGCAGCGTTGACGACTATGAGCAGTTCTTC. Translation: CSVDDYEQFF.

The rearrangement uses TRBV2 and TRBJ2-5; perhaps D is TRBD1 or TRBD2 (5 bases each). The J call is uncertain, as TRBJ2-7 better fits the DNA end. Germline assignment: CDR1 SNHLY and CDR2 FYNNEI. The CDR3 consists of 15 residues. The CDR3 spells CASSEGGSGYYEQYF. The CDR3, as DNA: TGTGCCAGCAGTGAAGGGGGGAGCGGCTACTACGAGCAGTACTTC.

As DNA, the CDR3 is TGTGCCAGCTCCGCGGATCTCAATCAGCCCCAGCATTTT. It codes for CASSADLNQPQHF. The V gene is TRBV2, the J gene TRBJ1-5; no clear D gene. The CDR3 has 13 residues. In germline, CDR1 is SNHLY, CDR2 FYNNEI. V lost 8 bases, J lost 3 bases, and 11 bases lay in between.

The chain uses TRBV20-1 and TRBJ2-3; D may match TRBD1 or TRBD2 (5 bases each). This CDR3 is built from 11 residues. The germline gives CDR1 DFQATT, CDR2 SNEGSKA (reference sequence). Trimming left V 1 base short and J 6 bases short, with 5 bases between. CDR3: CSARGGDTQYF. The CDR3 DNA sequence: TGCAGTGCTAGAGGGGGGGATACGCAGTATTTT.

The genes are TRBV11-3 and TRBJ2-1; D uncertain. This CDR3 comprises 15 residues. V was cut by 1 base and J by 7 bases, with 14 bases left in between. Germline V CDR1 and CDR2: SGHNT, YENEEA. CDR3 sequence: CASSLGRSSGNEQFF. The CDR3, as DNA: TGTGCCAGCAGCTTAGGAAGGTCCTCTGGGAATGAGCAGTTCTTC.

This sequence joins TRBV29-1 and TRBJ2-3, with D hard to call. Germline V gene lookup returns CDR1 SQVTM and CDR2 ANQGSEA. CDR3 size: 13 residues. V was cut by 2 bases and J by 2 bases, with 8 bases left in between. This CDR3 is CSVEMRLTDTQYF. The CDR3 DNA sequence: TGCAGCGTTGAAATGCGACTCACAGATACGCAGTATTTT.

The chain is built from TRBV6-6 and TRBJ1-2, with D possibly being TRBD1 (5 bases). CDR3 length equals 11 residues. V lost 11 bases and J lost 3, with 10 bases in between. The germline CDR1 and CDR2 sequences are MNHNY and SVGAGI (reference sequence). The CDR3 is CAGGGYYGYTF. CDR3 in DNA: TGTGCCGGCGGGGGTTACTATGGCTACACCTTC.

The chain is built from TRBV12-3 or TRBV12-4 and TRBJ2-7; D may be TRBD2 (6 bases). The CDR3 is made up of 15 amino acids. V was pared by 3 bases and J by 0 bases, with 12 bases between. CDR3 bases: TGTGCCAGCAGTTTTCACCGGGACTCCTCCTACGAGCAGTACTTC. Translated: CASSFHRDSSYEQYF.

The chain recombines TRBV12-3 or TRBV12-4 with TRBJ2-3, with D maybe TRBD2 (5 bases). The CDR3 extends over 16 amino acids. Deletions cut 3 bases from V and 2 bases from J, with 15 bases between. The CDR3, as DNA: TGTGCCAGCAGTTTGACCTCGGGATCTCCCACAGATACGCAGTATTTT. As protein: CASSLTSGSPTDTQYF.

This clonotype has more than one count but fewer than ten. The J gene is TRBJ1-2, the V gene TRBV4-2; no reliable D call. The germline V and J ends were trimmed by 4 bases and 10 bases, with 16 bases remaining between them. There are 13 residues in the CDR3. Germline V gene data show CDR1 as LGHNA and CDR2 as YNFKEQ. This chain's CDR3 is CASSLLERTIYTF. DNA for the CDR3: TGTGCCAGCAGCCTACTAGAGCGGACTATCTACACCTTC.

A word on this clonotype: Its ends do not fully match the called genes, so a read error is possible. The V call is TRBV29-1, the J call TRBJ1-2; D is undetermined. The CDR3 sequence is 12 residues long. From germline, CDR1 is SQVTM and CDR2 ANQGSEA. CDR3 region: CSVKEEKRGYTF. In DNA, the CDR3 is TGCAGCGTTAAAGAAGAAAAGAGAGGCTACACCTTC.

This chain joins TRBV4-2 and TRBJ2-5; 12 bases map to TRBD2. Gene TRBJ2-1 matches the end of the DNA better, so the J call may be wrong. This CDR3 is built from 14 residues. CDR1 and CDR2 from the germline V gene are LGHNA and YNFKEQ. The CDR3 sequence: CASGRTSGTYEQFF. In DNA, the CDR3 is TGTGCCAGCGGCCGGACTAGCGGGACCTATGAGCAGTTCTTC.

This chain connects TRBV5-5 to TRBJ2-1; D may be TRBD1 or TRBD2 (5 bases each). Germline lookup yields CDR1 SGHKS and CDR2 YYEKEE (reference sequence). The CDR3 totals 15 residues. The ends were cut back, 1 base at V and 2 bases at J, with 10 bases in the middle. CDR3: CASSLSEGPYNEQFF. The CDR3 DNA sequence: TGTGCCAGCAGCTTGAGTGAGGGGCCCTACAATGAGCAGTTCTTC.

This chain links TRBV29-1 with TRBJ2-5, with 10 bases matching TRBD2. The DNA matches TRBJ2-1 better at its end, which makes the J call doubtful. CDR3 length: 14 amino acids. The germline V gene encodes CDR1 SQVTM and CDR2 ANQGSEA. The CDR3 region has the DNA TGCAGCGTTGCTAGACTAGCGGGCCCCCCCGAGCAGTTCTTC. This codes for CSVARLAGPPEQFF.

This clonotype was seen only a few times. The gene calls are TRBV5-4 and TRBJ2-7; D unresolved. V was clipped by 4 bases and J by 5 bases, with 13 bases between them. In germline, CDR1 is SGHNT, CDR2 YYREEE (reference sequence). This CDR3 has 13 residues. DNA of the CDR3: TGTGCCAGCAGCCTCCTCACCGTCAACGAGCAGTACTTC. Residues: CASSLLTVNEQYF. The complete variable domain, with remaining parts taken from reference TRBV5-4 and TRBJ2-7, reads ETGVTQSPTHLIKTRGQQVTLRCSSQSGHNTVSWYQQALGQGPQFIFQYYREEENGRGNFPPRFSGLQFPNYSSELNVNALELDDSALYLCASSLLTVNEQYFGPGTRLTVT.

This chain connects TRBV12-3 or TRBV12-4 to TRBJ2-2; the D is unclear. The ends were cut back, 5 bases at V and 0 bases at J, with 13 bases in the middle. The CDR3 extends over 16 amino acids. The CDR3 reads CASSPNGVSNTGELFF. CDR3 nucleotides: TGTGCCAGCAGTCCCAATGGGGTCTCGAACACCGGGGAGCTGTTTTTT.

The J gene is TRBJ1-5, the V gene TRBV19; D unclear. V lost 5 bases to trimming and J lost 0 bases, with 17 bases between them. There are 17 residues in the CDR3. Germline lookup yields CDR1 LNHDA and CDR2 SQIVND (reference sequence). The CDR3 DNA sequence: TGTGCCAGTAGTCCCCGGGGAGGGCGGGATAGCAATCAGCCCCAGCATTTT. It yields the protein CASSPRGGRDSNQPQHF. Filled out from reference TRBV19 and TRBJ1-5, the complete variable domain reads DGGITQSPKYLFRKEGQNVTLSCEQNLNHDAMYWYRQDPGQGLRLIYYSQIVNDFQKGDIAEGYSVSREKKESFPLTVTSAQKNPTAFYLCASSPRGGRDSNQPQHFGDGTRLSIL.

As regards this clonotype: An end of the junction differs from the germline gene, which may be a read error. CDR3 nucleotides: TGTGCCGGCAGCCCCGGGGTGCGAAAGGGGTCTGGGGCCAACGTCCTGACTTTC. Its protein product is CAGSPGVRKGSGANVLTF. V gene TRBV11-1 combines with J gene TRBJ2-6, with D perhaps being TRBD1 or TRBD2 (5 bases each). This CDR3 is 18 amino acids long. The V gene's germline CDR1 is SGHAT and CDR2 FQDESV (reference sequence).

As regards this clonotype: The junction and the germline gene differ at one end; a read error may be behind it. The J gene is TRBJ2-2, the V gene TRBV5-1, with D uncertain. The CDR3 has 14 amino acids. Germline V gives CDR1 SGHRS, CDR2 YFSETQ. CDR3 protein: CAGSFQMNTGELFF. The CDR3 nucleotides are TGCGCCGGCAGCTTCCAGATGAACACCGGGGAGCTGTTTTTT.